The rows below give T cell receptor beta chains drawn from one sample of a study of blood T cells in healthy people across ages. TCRdb re-called the 5' RACE reads through MiXCR, storing one row per CDR3 protein. The sample holds 700,000 to 800,000 distinct CDR3 sequences, 35% to 45% seen once. The sequencing sample was made of blood. Every receptor here comes from a woman in her fifties or sixties in good health. Both conserved end residues are part of each CDR3. The order of the fields is D gene, J gene, V gene, clone size, CDR3 protein, CDR3 DNA. D genes are given only for firm matches. Part of the rows lack a size; the others show once, few, many or a class for expanded clones.

d_gene: TRBD2
j_gene: TRBJ2-3
v_gene: TRBV10-3
abundance: .
CDR3aa: CAISPLAGATDTQYF
CDR3nt: TGTGCCATCAGTCCGCTAGCGGGAGCCACAGATACGCAGTATTTT

d_gene: TRBD2
j_gene: TRBJ2-1
v_gene: TRBV7-2
abundance: .
CDR3aa: CASSLAIAGGPNEQFF
CDR3nt: TGTGCCAGCAGCTTAGCGATAGCGGGAGGGCCGAATGAGCAGTTCTTC

d_gene: .
j_gene: TRBJ1-1
v_gene: TRBV5-1
abundance: .
CDR3aa: CASSLEGGGRRTEAFF
CDR3nt: TGCGCCAGCAGCTTGGAAGGGGGGGGGCGCCGGACTGAAGCTTTCTTT

d_gene: .
j_gene: TRBJ1-1
v_gene: TRBV4-2
abundance: .
CDR3aa: CASSQGSGGLSTEAFF
CDR3nt: TGTGCCAGCAGCCAAGGGTCTGGGGGGCTTAGCACTGAAGCTTTCTTT

d_gene: .
j_gene: TRBJ2-5
v_gene: TRBV2
abundance: .
CDR3aa: CASSEGGVHEQYF
CDR3nt: TGTGCCAGCAGTGAAGGAGGGGTCCATGAGCAGTACTTC

d_gene: .
j_gene: TRBJ2-3
v_gene: TRBV20-1
abundance: .
CDR3aa: CSASQGSPDTQYF
CDR3nt: TGCAGTGCTAGCCAGGGGTCCCCAGATACGCAGTATTTT

d_gene: TRBD1
j_gene: TRBJ1-2
v_gene: TRBV2
abundance: .
CDR3aa: CATKGQGTNYGYTF
CDR3nt: TGTGCCACCAAGGGACAGGGGACCAACTATGGCTACACCTTC

d_gene: TRBD1
j_gene: TRBJ1-2
v_gene: TRBV11-2
abundance: few
CDR3aa: CASSVDRGTYGYTF
CDR3nt: TGTGCCAGCAGCGTAGACAGGGGGACCTATGGCTACACCTTC

d_gene: .
j_gene: TRBJ2-6
v_gene: TRBV6-5
abundance: .
CDR3aa: CASRRSRDPGANVLTF
CDR3nt: TGTGCCAGCAGACGCTCTAGAGATCCTGGGGCCAACGTCCTGACTTTC

d_gene: TRBD1
j_gene: TRBJ1-4
v_gene: TRBV15
abundance: .
CDR3aa: CATAGTANEKLFF
CDR3nt: TGTGCCACCGCCGGGACAGCTAATGAAAAACTGTTTTTT

d_gene: .
j_gene: TRBJ2-7
v_gene: TRBV5-1
abundance: many
CDR3aa: CASAYDSGSYEQYF
CDR3nt: TGCGCCAGCGCCTACGATTCGGGGTCCTACGAGCAGTACTTC

d_gene: TRBD1
j_gene: TRBJ2-7
v_gene: TRBV12-3/TRBV12-4
abundance: many
CDR3aa: CASRGTGTYEQYF
CDR3nt: TGTGCCAGCAGGGGGACAGGAACCTACGAGCAGTACTTC

d_gene: TRBD2
j_gene: TRBJ2-7
v_gene: TRBV6-6
abundance: few
CDR3aa: CASSYLAGVDEQYF
CDR3nt: TGTGCCAGCAGTTACCTAGCGGGAGTCGACGAGCAGTACTTC

d_gene: TRBD1
j_gene: TRBJ2-7
v_gene: TRBV27
abundance: few
CDR3aa: CASSLTGIGSYEQYF
CDR3nt: TGTGCCAGCAGTTTGACAGGGATCGGCTCCTACGAGCAGTACTTC

d_gene: TRBD2
j_gene: TRBJ2-3
v_gene: TRBV7-2
abundance: few
CDR3aa: CASSKRDTLDTQYF
CDR3nt: TGTGCCAGCAGCAAGCGGGATACGTTAGATACGCAGTATTTT

d_gene: TRBD2
j_gene: TRBJ2-5
v_gene: TRBV6-2/TRBV6-3
abundance: .
CDR3aa: CASSPAGNIGNGQYF
CDR3nt: TGTGCCAGCAGTCCAGCGGGAAATATTGGGAACGGGCAGTACTTC

d_gene: .
j_gene: TRBJ2-1
v_gene: TRBV3-1
abundance: .
CDR3aa: CASSQMDERSYNEQFF
CDR3nt: TGTGCCAGCAGCCAGATGGACGAGCGCTCCTACAATGAGCAGTTCTTC

d_gene: .
j_gene: TRBJ2-3
v_gene: TRBV6-6
abundance: once
CDR3aa: CASSYRSTDTQYF
CDR3nt: TGTGCCAGCAGTTACCGGTCCACAGATACGCAGTATTTT

d_gene: .
j_gene: TRBJ2-5
v_gene: TRBV7-2
abundance: few
CDR3aa: CASSVGPGETQYF
CDR3nt: TGTGCCAGCAGCGTAGGGCCCGGGGAGACCCAGTACTTC

d_gene: TRBD1
j_gene: TRBJ2-7
v_gene: TRBV10-3
abundance: .
CDR3aa: CAIRASTGGANYEQYF
CDR3nt: TGTGCCATCAGAGCCTCTACAGGGGGCGCAAACTACGAGCAGTACTTC

d_gene: .
j_gene: TRBJ2-5
v_gene: TRBV20-1
abundance: .
CDR3aa: CSARDVSKLETQYF
CDR3nt: TGCAGTGCTAGAGATGTGTCCAAGTTGGAGACCCAGTACTTC

d_gene: .
j_gene: TRBJ2-5
v_gene: TRBV5-6
abundance: few
CDR3aa: CASSLGQAGQETQYF
CDR3nt: TGTGCCAGCAGCTTGGGACAAGCGGGCCAAGAGACCCAGTACTTC

d_gene: TRBD1
j_gene: TRBJ2-7
v_gene: TRBV2
abundance: .
CDR3aa: CASSETGQGQEQYF
CDR3nt: TGTGCCAGCAGTGAGACGGGACAGGGGCAGGAGCAGTACTTC

d_gene: TRBD1
j_gene: TRBJ1-2
v_gene: TRBV20-1
abundance: .
CDR3aa: CSARGFYGYTF
CDR3nt: TGCAGTGCCAGGGGGTTCTATGGCTACACCTTC

d_gene: TRBD1
j_gene: TRBJ1-5
v_gene: TRBV6-1
abundance: .
CDR3aa: CASSETGRQPQHF
CDR3nt: TGTGCCAGCAGTGAGACAGGGCGTCAGCCCCAGCATTTT

d_gene: .
j_gene: TRBJ2-7
v_gene: TRBV7-2
abundance: .
CDR3aa: CASSFVGLRGLTYNEQYF
CDR3nt: TGTGCCAGCAGCTTTGTCGGGCTGAGGGGACTCACCTACAATGAGCAGTACTTC

d_gene: TRBD2
j_gene: TRBJ2-7
v_gene: TRBV20-1
abundance: .
CDR3aa: CSVGLAVTYEQYF
CDR3nt: TGCAGTGTCGGACTAGCGGTGACCTACGAGCAGTACTTC

d_gene: .
j_gene: TRBJ1-2
v_gene: TRBV29-1
abundance: .
CDR3aa: CSAEDTGGYTF
CDR3nt: TGCAGCGCCGAGGACACAGGCGGCTACACCTTC

d_gene: TRBD2
j_gene: TRBJ2-3
v_gene: TRBV6-5
abundance: .
CDR3aa: CASSYFYGTSGSPDTQYF
CDR3nt: TGTGCCAGCAGTTACTTTTATGGGACTAGCGGGAGTCCAGATACGCAGTATTTT

d_gene: TRBD1
j_gene: TRBJ2-3
v_gene: TRBV27
abundance: .
CDR3aa: CASSLDRGDPQYF
CDR3nt: TGTGCCAGCAGTCTCGACAGGGGCGATCCGCAGTATTTT

d_gene: TRBD2
j_gene: TRBJ2-7
v_gene: TRBV3-1
abundance: .
CDR3aa: CASSLGTSGRETQSF
CDR3nt: TGTGCCAGCAGCCTTGGGACTAGCGGTAGGGAGACCCAGTCCTTC

d_gene: TRBD1
j_gene: TRBJ2-5
v_gene: TRBV12-3/TRBV12-4
abundance: .
CDR3aa: CASTRTGGAETQYF
CDR3nt: TGTGCCAGCACTCGGACAGGGGGCGCGGAGACCCAGTACTTC

d_gene: TRBD1
j_gene: TRBJ1-6
v_gene: TRBV4-1
abundance: .
CDR3aa: CASSQEGTGDSPLHF
CDR3nt: TGCGCCAGCAGCCAAGAGGGGACAGGGGATTCACCCCTCCACTTT

d_gene: .
j_gene: TRBJ2-7
v_gene: TRBV27
abundance: many
CDR3aa: CASSKSNYEQYF
CDR3nt: TGTGCCAGCAGTAAGAGCAACTACGAGCAGTACTTC

d_gene: TRBD1
j_gene: TRBJ2-5
v_gene: TRBV20-1
abundance: .
CDR3aa: CSAAGTGHNEQYF
CDR3nt: TGCAGTGCGGCCGGGACAGGGCACAATGAGCAGTACTTC

d_gene: TRBD2
j_gene: TRBJ2-7
v_gene: TRBV9
abundance: .
CDR3aa: CASSASGGGDYEQYF
CDR3nt: TGTGCCAGCAGCGCGTCTGGCGGGGGGGACTACGAGCAGTACTTC

d_gene: .
j_gene: TRBJ2-3
v_gene: TRBV18
abundance: .
CDR3aa: CASSPEGRRFTDTQYF
CDR3nt: TGTGCCAGCTCACCGGAGGGCCGAAGGTTCACAGATACGCAGTATTTT

d_gene: .
j_gene: TRBJ2-5
v_gene: TRBV20-1
abundance: .
CDR3aa: CSARPTGSGQETQYF
CDR3nt: TGCAGTGCTAGGCCGACGGGAAGCGGACAAGAGACCCAGTACTTC

d_gene: TRBD1
j_gene: TRBJ2-1
v_gene: TRBV5-1
abundance: .
CDR3aa: CASSLERTGGSEQFF
CDR3nt: TGCGCCAGCAGCTTGGAAAGGACAGGGGGCAGTGAGCAGTTCTTC

d_gene: .
j_gene: TRBJ2-3
v_gene: TRBV29-1
abundance: few
CDR3aa: CSVALDIGAQYF
CDR3nt: TGCAGCGTTGCCCTGGATATCGGGGCGCAGTATTTT

d_gene: .
j_gene: TRBJ2-1
v_gene: TRBV12-3/TRBV12-4
abundance: few
CDR3aa: CASSSFERVRSYNEQFF
CDR3nt: TGTGCCAGCAGTTCCTTTGAACGGGTACGCTCCTACAATGAGCAGTTCTTC

d_gene: TRBD1
j_gene: TRBJ1-1
v_gene: TRBV6-5
abundance: many
CDR3aa: CASSKTGRNTEAFF
CDR3nt: TGTGCCAGCAGTAAGACAGGGAGGAACACTGAAGCTTTCTTT

d_gene: TRBD2
j_gene: TRBJ2-1
v_gene: TRBV20-1
abundance: .
CDR3aa: CSDTVRLADNEQFF
CDR3nt: TGCAGTGACACGGTCCGACTAGCGGACAACGAGCAGTTCTTC

d_gene: TRBD1
j_gene: TRBJ2-1
v_gene: TRBV12-3/TRBV12-4
abundance: .
CDR3aa: CASSLVARGSYNEQFF
CDR3nt: TGTGCCAGCAGTTTAGTCGCCAGGGGGTCCTACAATGAGCAGTTCTTC

d_gene: .
j_gene: TRBJ2-5
v_gene: TRBV4-2
abundance: .
CDR3aa: CASSPKVAGAQETQYF
CDR3nt: TGTGCCAGCAGCCCGAAGGTGGCGGGGGCCCAAGAGACCCAGTACTTC

d_gene: .
j_gene: TRBJ2-7
v_gene: TRBV6-5
abundance: few
CDR3aa: CASSYSDGGTYEQYF
CDR3nt: TGTGCCAGCAGTTACTCAGATGGGGGAACATACGAGCAGTACTTC

d_gene: .
j_gene: TRBJ2-1
v_gene: TRBV3-1
abundance: few
CDR3aa: CASSQVSGAPYNEQFF
CDR3nt: TGTGCCAGCAGCCAAGTTTCAGGGGCCCCCTACAATGAGCAGTTCTTC

d_gene: .
j_gene: TRBJ2-3
v_gene: TRBV29-1
abundance: .
CDR3aa: CSVEWRDHTDTQYF
CDR3nt: TGCAGCGTTGAATGGAGGGACCACACAGATACGCAGTATTTT

d_gene: TRBD2
j_gene: TRBJ2-1
v_gene: TRBV6-5
abundance: .
CDR3aa: CASSAGTSGRVGQFF
CDR3nt: TGTGCCAGCAGTGCCGGGACTAGCGGGAGGGTAGGGCAGTTCTTC

d_gene: .
j_gene: TRBJ2-7
v_gene: TRBV9
abundance: few
CDR3aa: CASSVSWDFSYEQYF
CDR3nt: TGTGCCAGCAGCGTATCGTGGGACTTCTCCTACGAGCAGTACTTC

d_gene: .
j_gene: TRBJ1-2
v_gene: TRBV29-1
abundance: .
CDR3aa: CSVGGSDYGYTF
CDR3nt: TGCAGCGTTGGGGGGAGCGACTATGGCTACACCTTC

d_gene: .
j_gene: TRBJ1-5
v_gene: TRBV20-1
abundance: .
CDR3aa: CSAPDRWDSNQPQHF
CDR3nt: TGCAGTGCCCCAGACAGATGGGATAGCAATCAGCCCCAGCATTTT

d_gene: .
j_gene: TRBJ2-7
v_gene: TRBV10-3
abundance: .
CDR3aa: CAISEPQYEQYF
CDR3nt: TGTGCCATCAGTGAGCCACAATACGAGCAGTACTTC